This TCR beta chain was sequenced in a study of T-cell memory formation after mild COVID-19. Trimming removed 6 bases from V and 3 bases from J, with 18 bases in between. Germline CDR1 is ENHRY and CDR2 is SYGVKD. This CDR3 is built from 15 residues. Notes on this clonotype: Its antigen is not identified.

Whole-study results and caveats: Later expanders leaned toward CD4+, whereas clones contracting from day 15 to 85 were balanced CD4/CD8.

The authors produced TCR alpha and TCR beta cDNA libraries with sample barcodes and UMIs by 5'RACE using constant-segment primers. Using its own MiXCR run on the 5' RACE reads, TCRdb lists one record per CDR3 protein. The sample includes fewer than 650,000 distinct CDR3 sequences, 15% to 20% seen only once; the top ten take just over 8%. The V gene is TRBV10-3, the J gene TRBJ2-7, with D possibly called TRBD1 or TRBD2 (7 bases each). The sequencing sample was made of PBMCs or a T cell subset sorted from them (not recorded which). The sequence was collected from an adult woman who had mild COVID-19 (a few samples of this study predate the infection). Cell type and time point are not known. The CDR3 nucleotides read TGTGCCATCAGCGGGGACGACAGGGAGGGCTACGAGCAGTACTTC. This gives the protein CAISGDDREGYEQYF.